This is a list of T cell receptor beta chains from one sample in a study of T cell changes during pregnancy in multiple sclerosis. Using immunoSEQ multiplex PCR, the repertoire was profiled, and TCRdb retains in-frame clones only, with some absent. The data hold almost 55,000 clones, with more than 90% observed a single time. This specimen consisted of CD8+ T cells from peripheral blood mononuclear cells, obtained before pregnancy. The source is a female donor with multiple sclerosis, enrolled in a pregnancy study. Each CDR3 is given with its conserved first and last residue. Each record gives: D gene, clone size, J gene, V gene, CDR3 DNA, CDR3 protein. D genes are given only for firm matches. Size is stated for part of the rows, as once, few or many counts, or as a class when the clone is expanded.

D: -; size: -; J: TRBJ2-7; V: TRBV4-2; DNA: TGTGCCAGCAGCCGGGGAACGGGGACCTACGAGCAGTACTTC; CDR3: CASSRGTGTYEQYF
D: -; size: -; J: TRBJ2-7; V: TRBV9; DNA: TGTGCCAGCAGCGTAGGGGCCACCACAAACTACGAGCAGTACTTC; CDR3: CASSVGATTNYEQYF
D: -; size: once; J: TRBJ2-2; V: TRBV23-1; DNA: TGCGCATCCAGGAACACCGGGGAGCTGTTTTTT; CDR3: CASRNTGELFF
D: -; size: -; J: TRBJ2-6; V: TRBV10-3; DNA: TGTGCCATCAGTGCGGGGGAAACGGCTGGGGCCAACGTCCTGACTTTC; CDR3: CAISAGETAGANVLTF
D: TRBD1; size: -; J: TRBJ2-3; V: TRBV30; DNA: TGTGCCTGGAGTCCGACAGGGGGTTTCACAGATACGCAGTATTTT; CDR3: CAWSPTGGFTDTQYF
D: -; size: -; J: TRBJ2-3; V: TRBV19; DNA: TGTGCCACCCGGGGGACAGATACGCAGTATTTT; CDR3: CATRGTDTQYF
D: TRBD1; size: -; J: TRBJ1-2; V: TRBV5-6; DNA: TGTGCCAGCAGCTTGGGGGACAGCTATGGCTACACCTTC; CDR3: CASSLGDSYGYTF
D: -; size: -; J: TRBJ1-1; V: TRBV9; DNA: TGTGCCAGCAGCGACTCAGGGGCGCGAAACACTGAAGCTTTCTTT; CDR3: CASSDSGARNTEAFF
D: TRBD2; size: -; J: TRBJ2-3; V: TRBV9; DNA: TGTGCCAGCAGCGTAGAAGCGGGGGGCCTCACAGATACGCAGTATTTT; CDR3: CASSVEAGGLTDTQYF
D: -; size: few; J: TRBJ1-5; V: TRBV19; DNA: TGTGCCAGTAGTCCGACCCGTGCGGGTCAGCCCCAGCATTTT; CDR3: CASSPTRAGQPQHF
D: -; size: -; J: TRBJ2-3; V: TRBV9; DNA: TGTGCCAGCAGCTTCGGCGGCCCTTCCACAGATACGCAGTATTTT; CDR3: CASSFGGPSTDTQYF
D: TRBD1; size: -; J: TRBJ2-7; V: TRBV5-6; DNA: TGTGCCTCTAGAGGGGGCGCCGAGCAGTACTTC; CDR3: CASRGGAEQYF
D: TRBD2; size: -; J: TRBJ2-2; V: TRBV10-1; DNA: TGCGCCAGCTCCCTGCTAGGAGCGGGGAGCACCGGGGAGCTGTTTTTT; CDR3: CASSLLGAGSTGELFF
D: -; size: many; J: TRBJ2-5; V: TRBV21-1; DNA: TGTGCCAGCAATATAAGGACAGAACATCGAGAGACCCAGTACTTC; CDR3: CASNIRTEHRETQYF
D: TRBD2; size: -; J: TRBJ2-5; V: TRBV10-3; DNA: TGTGCCATCAGTGAGGCCGCGGGGGGGACCCAGTACTTC; CDR3: CAISEAAGGTQYF
D: TRBD2; size: -; J: TRBJ2-2; V: TRBV5-6; DNA: TGTGCCAGCAGCTTAGGACTAGCGGGGGGGCCGGCGGTCGGGGAGCTGTTTTTT; CDR3: CASSLGLAGGPAVGELFF
D: -; size: -; J: TRBJ2-7; V: TRBV21-1; DNA: TGTGCCAGCAGCAAAGGGAAAGGGGGCTACGAGCAGTACTTC; CDR3: CASSKGKGGYEQYF
D: TRBD1; size: -; J: TRBJ2-7; V: TRBV5-5; DNA: TGTGCCAGCAGCCTCGGTTGGGGGACAGAATACGAGCAGTACTTC; CDR3: CASSLGWGTEYEQYF
D: TRBD1; size: -; J: TRBJ1-2; V: TRBV11-1; DNA: TGTGCCAGCAGTTTGACAGGGGACTATGGCTACACCTTC; CDR3: CASSLTGDYGYTF
D: TRBD1; size: -; J: TRBJ1-4; V: TRBV6-6; DNA: TGTGCCAGCATCGGACAGGGGGCGAATGAAAAACTGTTTTTT; CDR3: CASIGQGANEKLFF
D: TRBD1; size: once; J: TRBJ1-5; V: TRBV5-4; DNA: TGTGCCAGCAGCCGGGACAGATCTTTCAATCAGCCCCAGCATTTT; CDR3: CASSRDRSFNQPQHF
D: -; size: -; J: TRBJ1-2; V: TRBV28; DNA: TGTGCCAGCAGGAACTCCCGGGACAACCACCCCTATGGCTACACCTTC; CDR3: CASRNSRDNHPYGYTF
D: TRBD1; size: -; J: TRBJ1-5; V: TRBV19; DNA: TGTGCCAGTAACTTAGGGGACAGAATTAATCAGCCCCAGCATTTT; CDR3: CASNLGDRINQPQHF
D: -; size: -; J: TRBJ1-2; V: TRBV15; DNA: TGTGCCACCAGCCAAGAGTCGGGGTACTATGGCTACACCTTC; CDR3: CATSQESGYYGYTF
D: TRBD2; size: -; J: TRBJ2-5; V: TRBV11-2; DNA: TGTGCCAGCAGCTTAGATGGGCTAGCGGGGGCCTCGAGGCGGCAAGAGACCCAGTACTTC; CDR3: CASSLDGLAGASRRQETQYF
D: -; size: -; J: TRBJ2-7; V: TRBV25-1; DNA: TGTGCCAGCAGTGAGAGCTACGAGCAGTACTTC; CDR3: CASSESYEQYF
D: TRBD1; size: -; J: TRBJ2-7; V: TRBV2; DNA: TGTGCCAGCATCTCCGGGACAGCGACCTACGAGCAGTACTTC; CDR3: CASISGTATYEQYF
D: -; size: -; J: TRBJ1-6; V: TRBV7-2; DNA: TGTGCCAGCAGCTTTATCCCCCTTAATTCACCCCTCCACTTT; CDR3: CASSFIPLNSPLHF
D: TRBD2; size: -; J: TRBJ2-7; V: TRBV10-3; DNA: TGTGCCATCAGAGTAGCGGGGGGGCAAGGCGAGCAGTACTTC; CDR3: CAIRVAGGQGEQYF